The 15 T cell receptor beta chains below were found in one sample sequenced in a study of cytomegalovirus exposure and HLA in healthy donors. Primers: 60 Vbeta forward and 13 Jbeta reverse. Clones were sequenced by immunoSEQ multiplex PCR, and TCRdb holds only the in-frame ones, with some missing. This table has 180,000 or so clones, 60% to 80% appearing once. Source material: PBMCs. These receptors came from a man aged 45-65 years in good health and CMV-seropositive.

The chain carries TRBV7-9 and TRBJ1-4; TRBD1 matches 7 bases. The V segment lost 3 bases and the J segment 5 bases; nucleotides outside the gene matches: 6. The CDR3 consists of 15 residues. Per germline, CDR1 SEHNR and CDR2 FQNEAQ (reference sequence). The CDR3 bases are TGTGCCAGCAGCTTTTTGGCACAGGGGAATGAAAAACTGTTTTTT. It is translated as CASSFLAQGNEKLFF.

This clone was observed a few times. The chain recombines TRBV4-3 with TRBJ1-6, with 8 bases that match TRBD1. The CDR3 extends over 16 amino acids. J gave up 9 bases and V 1 base, and 8 bases lay outside the gene matches. Germline V gives CDR1 LGHNA, CDR2 YSLEER. The CDR3 nucleotides read TGCGCCAGCAGCCAAGCCCGGGACAGGATGGGTTCACCCCTCCACTTT. It codes for CASSQARDRMGSPLHF.

This chain joins TRBV6-4 and TRBJ2-1, with TRBD1 matching over 7 bases. The J segment lost 4 bases and the V segment lost 4 bases, leaving 7 bases of the junction unmatched. Germline V gene data show CDR1 as MRHNA and CDR2 as SNTAGT. This CDR3 spans 15 amino acids. CDR3 coding DNA: TGTGCCAGCAGTGTGGGACAGAGGGGTTACAATGAGCAGTTCTTC. Translation: CASSVGQRGYNEQFF.

This clone was counted between two and nine times. The CDR3 here is CASSFDRRNNSPLHF. In DNA, the CDR3 is TGTGCCAGCAGTTTTGACAGAAGGAATAATTCACCCCTCCACTTT. The chain links TRBV28 to TRBJ1-6, with D possibly TRBD1 on 5 matching bases. This CDR3 has 15 amino acids. The V and J ends lost 3 bases and 5 bases respectively, with 11 bases between them. Germline values: CDR1 MDHEN, CDR2 SYDVKM.

The chain employs TRBV18 and TRBJ1-2; D is perhaps TRBD1 (6 bases). From germline, CDR1 is KGHSH and CDR2 LQKENI. The V gene lost 3 bases and the J gene lost 1 base, with 12 bases spanning the gap. The CDR3 has 15 residues. The chain's CDR3 is CASSPKTGFNYGYTF. The CDR3, as DNA: TGTGCCAGCTCACCCAAGACAGGTTTTAACTATGGCTACACCTTC.

This clone was counted only a few times. This rearrangement joins TRBV6-1 to TRBJ2-3, with D possibly being TRBD1 (8 bases). Germline V CDR1 and CDR2: MNHNS, SASEGT. V was clipped by 7 bases and J by 5 bases, with 16 bases between them. CDR3 size: 14 residues. The CDR3 spells CASNSGGGGDTQYF. The CDR3 nucleotides are TGTGCCAGCAACTCAGGGGGCGGGGGAGATACGCAGTATTTT.

This clone appeared once. This chain connects TRBV5-1 to TRBJ1-2; TRBD1 might be the D (6 bases). V was clipped by 2 bases and J by 5 bases, with 22 bases between them. Germline CDR1 and CDR2: SGHRS and YFSETQ. This CDR3 contains 17 residues. The CDR3 DNA reads as TGCGCCAGCAGCTTTACCGGGACAACACCCAGGGCTTATGGCTACACCTTC. Protein: CASSFTGTTPRAYGYTF. Looking up the rest from reference TRBV5-1 and TRBJ1-2 gives the full variable domain: KAGVTQTPRYLIKTRGQQVTLSCSPISGHRSVSWYQQTPGQGLQFLFEYFSETQRNKGNFPGRFSGRQFSNSRSEMNVSTLELGDSALYLCASSFTGTTPRAYGYTFGSGTRLTVV.

The chain carries TRBV7-8 and TRBJ1-3; a possible D gene is TRBD1 (6 bases). Germline CDR1 and CDR2: SGHVS and FQNEAQ. The CDR3 has 16 amino acids. V was clipped by 4 bases and J by 0 bases, with 13 bases between them. The CDR3 DNA reads as TGTGCCAGCAGCTCCTACAGGGTACCCTCTGGAAACACCATATATTTT. Translation gives CASSSYRVPSGNTIYF. Using reference TRBV7-8 and TRBJ1-3 for the parts outside the CDR3, the full variable domain is GAGVSQSPRYKVAKRGQDVALRCDPISGHVSLFWYQQALGQGPEFLTYFQNEAQLDKSGLPSDRFFAERPEGSVSTLKIQRTQQEDSAVYLCASSSYRVPSGNTIYFGEGSWLTVV.

This clone was observed a few times. The chain is built from TRBV7-2 and TRBJ2-5, with 12 bases aligning to TRBD2. Trimming removed 3 bases from V and 3 bases from J; junction bases left unmatched: 8. The CDR3 spans 17 residues. Germline assignment: CDR1 SGHTA and CDR2 FQGNSA. The CDR3 nucleotides read TGTGCCAGCAGCTTCTCCACTAGGACTAGCGGGGAAGAGACCCAGTACTTC. It encodes CASSFSTRTSGEETQYF. Together with reference TRBV7-2 and TRBJ2-5, the CDR3 gives the full variable domain: GAGVSQSPSNKVTEKGKDVELRCDPISGHTALYWYRQSLGQGLEFLIYFQGNSAPDKSGLPSDRFSAERTGGSVSTLTIQRTQQEDSAVYLCASSFSTRTSGEETQYFGPGTRLLVL.

Only a few counts were recorded for this clone. The chain combines TRBV4-2 with TRBJ2-2, with D possibly TRBD2 on 6 matching bases. Germline V gene lookup returns CDR1 LGHNA and CDR2 YNFKEQ. V was trimmed by 4 bases and J by 0 bases, leaving 15 bases between them. This CDR3 is built from 17 residues. CDR3 region: CASSRANPGANTGELFF. The CDR3 region has the DNA TGTGCCAGCAGCCGAGCTAATCCGGGGGCGAACACCGGGGAGCTGTTTTTT.

This chain connects TRBV21-1 to TRBJ2-5; the table's D gene call, TRBD1, was not cross checked with the DNA. TRBV21-1 has pseudogene status. The CDR3 contains 13 residues. The CDR3 loop is CASSRQGEETQYF. DNA of the CDR3: TGTGCCAGCAGCCGGCAGGGTGAGGAGACCCAGTACTTC.

The V and J genes are TRBV7-2 and TRBJ1-6; 10 nucleotides match TRBD1. The V gene's germline CDR1 is SGHTA and CDR2 FQGNSA. CDR3 length: 14 amino acids. V lost 5 bases to trimming and J lost 5 bases; unmatched junction nucleotides: 0. The CDR3 here is CASSGQGDNSPLHF. The DNA of the CDR3 is TGTGCCAGCAGCGGACAGGGGGATAATTCACCCCTCCACTTT.

The chain uses TRBV10-2 and TRBJ2-7; 8 bases match TRBD1. The CDR3 contains 14 residues. CDR1 and CDR2 (germline): WSHSY, SAAADI. The J segment lost 5 bases and the V segment lost 7 bases, leaving 10 bases of the junction unmatched. The CDR3 bases are TGCGCCAGCAAAGGACAGGGATATTACGACGAGCAGTACTTC. Protein sequence: CASKGQGYYDEQYF.

Only one count was recorded for this clone. The J gene is TRBJ2-5, the V gene TRBV10-1; TRBD1 agrees at 10 bases. CDR1 is WNHNN, CDR2 SYGVQD, per germline (reference sequence). The CDR3 loop spans 14 amino acids. V shed 6 bases, J shed 3 bases, and the junction held 4 bases outside the gene matches. The CDR3 loop is CASRPGTGEETQYF. The CDR3 coding sequence is TGCGCCAGCAGGCCCGGGACAGGGGAAGAGACCCAGTACTTC.

In this sample, this clone turned up once. The chain combines TRBV5-1 with TRBJ2-5, with a possible D match to TRBD2 (6 bases). This CDR3 contains 15 residues. Germline V lookup: CDR1 SGHRS, CDR2 YFSETQ. V was trimmed by 4 bases and J by 5 bases, leaving 18 bases between them. This chain's CDR3 is CASSPRGNPGETQYF. For the CDR3, the DNA is TGCGCCAGCAGCCCCCGGGGGAATCCTGGGGAGACCCAGTACTTC.